The clone carrying this TCR beta chain was seen many times. The sample belongs to a study of regulatory T cells in long-lasting Graves disease. Study-wide context: Duration of antithyroid drug therapy among newly diagnosed Graves' patients was under 3 months.

Time point given: newly diagnosed GD, antithyroid drugs for less than 3 months. PBMC RNA served as the TCR library source. Both iRepertoire HTBI primers and Arm-PCR of CDR3 regions were used to build the TCR beta libraries. As processed by the authors: Across samples, 60 or so TRBV and 14 TRBJ segments were found. TCRdb recomputed calls from the multiplex PCR reads with MiXCR, one row per CDR3 protein. The V and J calls follow TCRdb's processing rather than the paper's. The sample shows 450,000 to 600,000 distinct CDR3 sequences, about 14% of them seen only once. These same data were also listed under a study on T cells in Graves' hyperthyroidism and ophthalmopathy.

The sample consisted of peripheral blood mononuclear cells (PBMCs), taken at new diagnosis, from a patient treated with antithyroid drugs. This receptor was identified in a man aged 25 to 45 with Graves disease.

This chain's CDR3 is CASVRGRTEAFF. DNA for the CDR3: TGTGCCAGCGTCCGGGGGCGCACTGAAGCTTTCTTT. The V and J genes are TRBV7-2 and TRBJ1-1; maybe TRBD1 (6 bases). In germline, CDR1 is SGHTA, CDR2 FQGNSA. CDR3 size: 12 residues. The ends were cut back, 8 bases at V and 4 bases at J, with 11 bases in the middle.